One sample yielded the 13 T cell receptor beta chains listed below, sequenced in a study. In TCRdb, the RT-PCR reads were re-called with MiXCR into one record per CDR3 protein. The data hold 650,000 to 800,000 distinct CDR3 sequences, with 14% observed a single time. Material: memory CD4+ T cells from blood. The receptors were sampled from a female donor in good health, serving as a healthy control.

The chain combines TRBV12-3 or TRBV12-4 with TRBJ2-6; D gene unclear. The V end lost 3 bases, the J end lost 4 bases, and 10 bases lay between the germline ends. This CDR3 has 15 amino acids. The DNA for the CDR3 is TGTGCCAGCAGTTTCCGCGATGGAGGGGCCAACGTCCTGACTTTC. Its translation: CASSFRDGGANVLTF.

This clonotype was seen ten or more times. The chain uses TRBV5-1 and TRBJ2-7; 14 nucleotides align to TRBD2. This CDR3 has 15 residues. Germline loops: CDR1 SGHRS, CDR2 YFSETQ. V was clipped by 8 bases and J by 3 bases; unmatched bases: 7. CDR3 sequence (DNA): TGCGCCAGTAGAGAAGGGACTAGCGGGAGCTACGAGCAGTACTTC. Its protein is CASREGTSGSYEQYF.

This clonotype was seen only a few times. The CDR3 nucleotides read TGTGCCAGCAGTGGAGGACAGACCGGGAACACCATATATTTT. Protein product: CASSGGQTGNTIYF. The chain carries TRBV6-6 and TRBJ1-3, with D possibly matching TRBD1 (6 bases). The CDR3 length is 14 residues. Germline V CDR1 and CDR2: MNHNY, SVGAGI (reference sequence). The V end lost 5 bases, the J end lost 7 bases, and 15 bases lay between the germline ends.

This clonotype was detected a few times. The chain is built from TRBV29-1 and TRBJ2-6; D is undetermined. With 5 bases removed from V and 4 bases from J, the gap between germline ends came to 18 bases. The CDR3 covers 16 residues. Germline V CDR1 and CDR2: SQVTM, ANQGSEA. CDR3 nucleotides: TGCAGCGTTTTACGGAGTCAGGCCTCAGGGGCCAACGTCCTGACTTTC. It encodes CSVLRSQASGANVLTF.

This chain uses TRBV12-5 with TRBJ2-2; D gene unclear. V lost 2 bases and J lost 1, with 2 bases in between. This CDR3 comprises 13 residues. Germline V gene data show CDR1 as LGHNT and CDR2 as FRNRAP. The CDR3 protein is CASGLMNTGELFF. The CDR3 DNA is TGTGCTAGTGGTTTGATGAACACCGGGGAGCTGTTTTTT.

Here the CDR3 reads CASTPEGTYNEQFF. The CDR3 DNA is TGTGCCAGCACCCCAGAGGGGACATACAATGAGCAGTTCTTC. The genes are TRBV7-2 and TRBJ2-1; D might be TRBD1 (6 bases). Germline V gene lookup returns CDR1 SGHTA and CDR2 FQGNSA. The CDR3 has 14 amino acids. V lost 7 bases to trimming and J lost 4 bases, with 14 bases between them.

The V and J genes are TRBV29-1 and TRBJ1-5, with 7 positions matching TRBD1. V shed 5 bases, J shed 4 bases, and the junction held 8 bases outside the gene matches. This CDR3 is built from 14 residues. The germline V gene encodes CDR1 SQVTM and CDR2 ANQGSEA. CDR3 loop: CSVQLQGGNQPQHF. The CDR3 nucleotides are TGCAGCGTTCAACTCCAGGGGGGGAATCAGCCCCAGCATTTT.

Ten or more counts support this clonotype. This chain links TRBV7-9 with TRBJ2-2; D may be TRBD1 or TRBD2 (5 bases each). This CDR3 has 17 amino acids. Trimming removed 3 bases at V and 4 bases at J, with 18 bases between. The germline V gene encodes CDR1 SEHNR and CDR2 FQNEAQ (reference sequence). CDR3 bases: TGTGCCAGCAGCTTCCTGCAGGGACGAGGCGGCACCGGGGAGCTGTTTTTT. The encoded protein is CASSFLQGRGGTGELFF.

The chain couples TRBV7-8 to TRBJ2-3; TRBD2 aligns across 7 bases. Germline CDR1 and CDR2: SGHVS and FQNEAQ. With 1 base clipped from V and 6 bases from J, the junction kept 1 base outside the gene matches. The CDR3 is 13 residues long. The CDR3 region is CASSLGEGDTQYF. The CDR3 bases are TGTGCCAGCAGCTTAGGGGAGGGGGATACGCAGTATTTT.

This clonotype was seen a handful of times. This chain links TRBV20-1 with TRBJ2-1, with TRBD2 matching 8 bases. V was pared by 1 base and J by 4 bases, with 12 bases of the junction left unmatched. Germline assignment: CDR1 DFQATT and CDR2 SNEGSKA (reference sequence). CDR3 length: 17 residues. In DNA, the CDR3 is TGCAGTGCTAGAGTGAGAGAAGGCGGGGGGACATACAATGAGCAGTTCTTC. Translation: CSARVREGGGTYNEQFF.

This clonotype was counted between two and nine times. This chain joins TRBV29-1 and TRBJ1-3; D perhaps matches TRBD1 (6 bases). The CDR3 is made up of 14 amino acids. V shed 3 bases and J shed 1 base, with 10 bases lying between them. Germline assignment: CDR1 SQVTM and CDR2 ANQGSEA. Here the CDR3 reads CSVDLGGSGNTIYF. Here the CDR3 DNA reads TGCAGCGTTGACCTAGGGGGGTCTGGAAACACCATATATTTT.

The chain couples TRBV7-9 to TRBJ1-1, with TRBD1 matching over 8 bases. Unmatched junction bases numbered 3, after V lost 2 bases and J lost 1 base. Germline values: CDR1 SEHNR, CDR2 FQNEAQ (reference sequence). There are 15 residues in the CDR3. CDR3 DNA: TGTGCCAGCAGCTTAATGGGACAGGAGAACACTGAAGCTTTCTTT. This codes for CASSLMGQENTEAFF.

This clonotype was observed a handful of times. This chain connects TRBV20-1 to TRBJ2-1; 8 positions agree with TRBD2. Germline CDR1 DFQATT, CDR2 SNEGSKA (reference sequence). The CDR3 has 13 amino acids. The J segment lost 8 bases and the V segment lost 6 bases, leaving 9 bases of the junction unmatched. CDR3 bases: TGCAGTGCAGGGGGTAGCGGGAAATATGAGCAGTTCTTC. It encodes CSAGGSGKYEQFF.